These 26 T cell receptor beta chains came from one sample sequenced in a study of HIV-infected patients and healthy controls. The repertoire came from unfractionated whole blood and reflected all unsorted peripheral T cells. Reverse transcription used around 480 ng RNA and constant-region primers for alpha and beta. Each of the alpha and beta chains got its own library through chain-specific third strand synthesis with indices. One entry per CDR3 protein, called by TCRdb with MiXCR from the 5' RACE reads. The sample consists of approximately 25,000 distinct CDR3 sequences, 8.5% of them appearing once. Sequencing used blood. Receptors originate from an adult in good health.

The V call is TRBV5-1, the J call TRBJ2-3; no firm D call. The CDR3 extends over 13 amino acids. The germline CDR1 and CDR2 sequences are SGHRS and YFSETQ. V gave up 4 bases and J gave up 5 bases, with 11 bases separating them. CDR3 protein: CASSVLHGDTQYF. CDR3 bases: TGCGCCAGCAGCGTCCTTCATGGAGATACGCAGTATTTT.

This clonotype showed up many times. The chain is built from TRBV24-1 and TRBJ2-3; D uncertain. V lost 9 bases, J lost 10 bases, and 13 bases lay in between. The CDR3 runs 11 residues. Germline CDR1 is KGHDR and CDR2 is SFDVKD. CDR3 sequence: CATGSTAPQYF. In nucleotides, the CDR3 is TGTGCCACCGGGTCCACGGCTCCGCAGTATTTT.

The V gene is TRBV4-2, the J gene TRBJ1-1; D not certain. CDR1 and CDR2 (germline): LGHNA, YNFKEQ. This CDR3 has 12 residues. V gave up 0 bases and J gave up 10 bases, with 9 bases separating them. CDR3 sequence: CASSQDRRGAFF. The CDR3 DNA follows: TGTGCCAGCAGCCAAGATAGACGGGGAGCTTTCTTT.

This clonotype showed up many times. The CDR3 coding sequence is TGTGCCAGTAGTATGGGGCGCCAGCCCCAGCATTTT. Amino acid sequence: CASSMGRQPQHF. The gene calls are TRBV19 and TRBJ1-5, with TRBD1 as a possible D gene (5 bases). The CDR3 has 12 residues. Germline CDR1 is LNHDA and CDR2 is SQIVND (reference sequence). With 3 bases removed from V and 7 bases from J, the gap between germline ends came to 7 bases.

This clonotype was seen repeatedly, ten times or more. The chain uses TRBV6-4 and TRBJ2-1; 10 bases match TRBD2. Germline trimming cut 0 bases from V and 4 bases from J; bases unmatched to any gene: 0. This CDR3 comprises 15 residues. Germline lookup yields CDR1 MRHNA and CDR2 SNTAGT. In DNA form, the CDR3 reads TGTGCCAGCAGTGACTCAGCGGGGGGGTACAATGAGCAGTTCTTC. Amino acids: CASSDSAGGYNEQFF.

The rearrangement links TRBV12-3 or TRBV12-4 to TRBJ1-5; no firm D call. V was cut by 10 bases and J by 3 bases, with 10 bases left in between. The CDR3 has 12 amino acids. The CDR3 DNA follows: TGTGCCACCCGGCACGACAATCAGCCCCAGCATTTT. It specifies CATRHDNQPQHF.

This clonotype was picked up many times. The chain combines TRBV18 with TRBJ2-1; the match to TRBD1 covers 11 bases. The CDR3 consists of 16 residues. V gave up 5 bases and J gave up 0 bases; unmatched junction bases: 3. Germline V gene data show CDR1 as KGHSH and CDR2 as LQKENI. CDR3 sequence (DNA): TGTGCCAGCTCAGGGACAGGGGGGAGCTCCTACAATGAGCAGTTCTTC. This gives the protein CASSGTGGSSYNEQFF.

This clonotype has only a few counts. The chain combines TRBV5-4 with TRBJ1-4, with D possibly matching TRBD1 (5 bases). Germline values: CDR1 SGHNT, CDR2 YYREEE (reference sequence). V gave up 4 bases and J gave up 8 bases, with 27 bases separating them. This CDR3 is 18 amino acids long. The CDR3 protein is CASSPEPFDSAKKEKLFF. As DNA, the CDR3 is TGTGCCAGCAGCCCGGAGCCCTTTGACAGCGCAAAAAAAGAAAAACTGTTTTTT.

This clonotype appeared many times. This chain connects TRBV9 to TRBJ2-3; D is undetermined. Per the germline V gene, CDR1 is SGDLS and CDR2 is YYNGEE. The length of the CDR3 is 13 residues. Trimming stripped 4 bases from V and 4 bases from J, with 10 bases between. CDR3 coding DNA: TGTGCCAGCAGCCCCCAAGGGCCAGATACGCAGTATTTT. Its protein is CASSPQGPDTQYF.

This clonotype was counted at least ten times. The genes are TRBV6-5 and TRBJ1-6; D unresolved. From germline, CDR1 is MNHEY and CDR2 SVGAGI. This CDR3 contains 13 residues. Deletions cut 4 bases from V and 7 bases from J, with 8 bases between. CDR3 region: CASSWKQNSPLHF. CDR3 nucleotides: TGTGCCAGCAGTTGGAAACAAAATTCACCCCTCCACTTT.

The gene calls are TRBV3-1 and TRBJ2-7; D is perhaps TRBD2 (6 bases). The CDR3 consists of 15 residues. V was cut by 2 bases and J by 4 bases, with 15 bases left in between. Germline CDR1 LGHDT, CDR2 YNNKEL (reference sequence). The DNA for the CDR3 is TGTGCCAGCAGCCAACCGGGACTCCCGAATTACGAGCAGTACTTC. This codes for CASSQPGLPNYEQYF.

This clonotype was observed many times. The chain has TRBV11-2 and TRBJ2-3, with D uncertain. CDR3 length: 16 residues. V was pared by 0 bases and J by 2 bases, with 12 bases between. The germline gives CDR1 SGHAT, CDR2 FQNNGV. The CDR3 bases are TGTGCCAGCAGCTTAGATTATGGGTCCGTCACAGATACGCAGTATTTT. Amino acids: CASSLDYGSVTDTQYF.

The sample holds many counts of this clonotype. DNA of the CDR3: TGCAGCGTTACTAGCGGGGGTGATGAGCAGTTCTTC. The encoded protein is CSVTSGGDEQFF. The chain combines TRBV29-1 with TRBJ2-1; TRBD2 matches at 11 bases. There are 12 residues in the CDR3. CDR1 SQVTM and CDR2 ANQGSEA come from the germline V gene. V lost 5 bases and J lost 8; bases outside the gene matches: 2.

The chain employs TRBV6-2 or TRBV6-3 and TRBJ2-7, with 7 bases fitting TRBD1. V shed 5 bases, J shed 5 bases, and the junction held 12 bases outside the gene matches. CDR1 is MNHEY and CDR2 is SVGEGT in the germline V gene. This CDR3 is 15 amino acids long. CDR3 amino acids: CASSRQNRGSNEQYF. The CDR3 DNA sequence: TGTGCCAGCAGTCGACAGAACAGGGGTTCCAACGAGCAGTACTTC.

This clonotype was recorded at least ten times. V is TRBV25-1 and J is TRBJ2-5; TRBD1 matches at 11 bases. There are 14 residues in the CDR3. V was pared by 7 bases and J by 7 bases, with 8 bases of the junction left unmatched. Germline V gene lookup returns CDR1 MGHDK and CDR2 SYGVNS. CDR3 protein: CASNGQGAGRTQYF. CDR3 in DNA: TGTGCCAGCAACGGACAGGGGGCGGGTCGGACCCAGTACTTC. Drawing the rest from reference TRBV25-1 and TRBJ2-5, the complete variable domain is EADIYQTPRYLVIGTGKKITLECSQTMGHDKMYWYQQDPGMELHLIHYSYGVNSTEKGDLSSESTVSRIRTEHFPLTLESARPSHTSQYLCASNGQGAGRTQYFGPGTRLLVL.

This clonotype has ten or more counts. This chain joins TRBV29-1 and TRBJ1-1, with D maybe TRBD1 (5 bases). Looked up from germline, CDR1 is SQVTM and CDR2 is ANQGSEA. V gave up 3 bases and J gave up 1 base, with 6 bases separating them. The CDR3 loop spans 12 amino acids. CDR3 sequence reads: CSVDRENTEAFF. The CDR3 nucleotides read TGCAGCGTTGACAGGGAGAACACTGAAGCTTTCTTT. The full variable domain, with the rest looked up from reference TRBV29-1 and TRBJ1-1, is SAVISQKPSRDICQRGTSLTIQCQVDSQVTMMFWYRQQPGQSLTLIATANQGSEATYESGFVIDKFPISRPNLTFSTLTVSNMSPEDSSIYLCSVDRENTEAFFGQGTRLTVV.

Only a few counts were recorded for this clonotype. This chain links TRBV12-3 or TRBV12-4 with TRBJ1-2, with D perhaps matching TRBD1 (5 bases). This CDR3 comprises 15 residues. The V and J ends lost 5 bases and 4 bases respectively, with 17 bases between them. CDR3 protein: CASSPYRDGAYGYTF. The CDR3 DNA sequence: TGTGCCAGCAGTCCCTACCGGGACGGGGCCTATGGCTACACCTTC.

This clonotype occurred a few times. This sequence joins TRBV20-1 and TRBJ2-7, with TRBD1 matching over 9 bases. The germline gives CDR1 DFQATT, CDR2 SNEGSKA (reference sequence). CDR3 length: 15 residues. The junction had 6 bases not matched to a gene; V was cut back by 3 bases and J by 0 bases. This chain's CDR3 is CSARTSQGASYEQYF. In DNA, the CDR3 is TGCAGTGCTAGGACCTCACAGGGGGCCTCCTACGAGCAGTACTTC.

This clonotype has a count of ten or more. The CDR3: CASSLASRATEAFF. The CDR3, as DNA: TGTGCCAGCTCACTGGCGTCCAGGGCCACTGAAGCTTTCTTT. V is TRBV18 and J is TRBJ1-1; D might be TRBD1 (5 bases). The CDR3 totals 14 residues. Per germline, CDR1 KGHSH and CDR2 LQKENI. Trimming took off 4 bases at V and 4 bases at J, with 13 bases between the two ends.

A few counts support this clonotype. The V call is TRBV12-3 or TRBV12-4, the J call TRBJ1-2; no firm D call. CDR3 length equals 15 residues. Trimming shortened V by 7 bases and J by 2 bases, and 17 bases separated the two germline ends. CDR3 residues: CASTLRLLWNYGYTF. The CDR3 DNA follows: TGTGCCAGCACCCTTCGATTATTGTGGAACTATGGCTACACCTTC.

The chain joins TRBV21-1 to TRBJ2-3; the table gives TRBD2 as D, unverified against the DNA. TRBV21-1 is classified as a pseudogene. The CDR3 is made up of 19 amino acids. CDR3 in amino acids: CASSSFPGTSGGTWATQYF. CDR3 sequence (DNA): TGTGCCAGCAGCAGTTTCCCCGGGACTAGCGGGGGGACTTGGGCTACGCAGTATTTT.

Only a few counts were recorded for this clonotype. J is TRBJ2-5 and V is TRBV19; D is perhaps TRBD1 or TRBD2 (5 bases each). CDR3 length: 14 residues. CDR1 LNHDA and CDR2 SQIVND come from the germline V gene (reference sequence). The V end lost 8 bases, the J end lost 3 bases, and 16 bases lay between the germline ends. The DNA of the CDR3 is TGTGCCAGTTCGACGTCGGGGCTCAAAGAGACCCAGTACTTC. Protein sequence: CASSTSGLKETQYF.

CDR3 amino acids: CASSFTGSYEQYF. In DNA, the CDR3 is TGTGCCAGCAGTTTTACAGGGTCCTACGAGCAGTACTTC. The rearrangement joins TRBV6-5 to TRBJ2-7, with D tentatively TRBD1 (6 bases). Between the trimmed V and J ends, which lost 4 bases and 1 base, there was a span of 8 bases. This CDR3 contains 13 residues. The germline V gene encodes CDR1 MNHEY and CDR2 SVGAGI.

This clonotype was detected many times. The J gene is TRBJ1-3, the V gene TRBV6-5; maybe TRBD1 (6 bases). The germline V gene has CDR1 MNHEY and CDR2 SVGAGI. This CDR3 has 15 amino acids. V lost 6 bases, J lost 3 bases, and 15 bases lay in between. The CDR3 DNA reads TGTGCCAGCAGCCGAGGGGGGCAGGGTGGAAACACCATATATTTT. Amino acid sequence: CASSRGGQGGNTIYF.

This clonotype was observed many times. The rearrangement links TRBV20-1 to TRBJ2-5, with D perhaps matching TRBD2 (6 bases). Germline CDR1 is DFQATT and CDR2 is SNEGSKA (reference sequence). The CDR3 runs to 12 residues. The ends were cut back, 6 bases at V and 1 base at J, with 9 bases in the middle. The CDR3 reads CSAVLAQETQYF. CDR3 coding DNA: TGCAGTGCCGTACTAGCCCAAGAGACCCAGTACTTC.

This clonotype was recorded at least ten times. The chain couples TRBV7-9 to TRBJ1-5, with D unresolved. The germline CDR1 and CDR2 sequences are SEHNR and FQNEAQ (reference sequence). The length of the CDR3 is 14 residues. The germline V and J ends were trimmed by 7 bases and 1 base, with 11 bases remaining between them. The CDR3 DNA follows: TGTGCCAGCATCCCATCTCGAAGCAATCAGCCCCAGCATTTT. It yields the protein CASIPSRSNQPQHF.